This TCR beta chain was observed in a study of T cells after yellow fever vaccination. Study information: Researchers used SMART-Seq v4 Ultra Low Input to prepare fractions that had low cell numbers.

The germline gives CDR1 SGHNT, CDR2 YENEEA. The CDR3 contains 15 residues. Trimming took off 1 base at V and 3 bases at J, with 9 bases between the two ends. Via MiXCR, TCRdb re-called the 5' RACE reads, giving one row per CDR3 protein. The table has about 210,000 distinct CDR3 sequences, roughly 6.2% seen once. The chain has TRBV11-3 and TRBJ2-2; possibly TRBD1 or TRBD2 for D (5 bases each). The material sequenced was CD4+ T cells sorted from PBMCs, taken on the day of the yellow fever booster vaccination. The clonotype was recovered from a man aged 25-45 years who received the YFV17D yellow fever vaccine. DNA of the CDR3: TGTGCCAGCAGCTTAGGGGGGTATTACACCGGGGAGCTGTTTTTT. Residues: CASSLGGYYTGELFF.